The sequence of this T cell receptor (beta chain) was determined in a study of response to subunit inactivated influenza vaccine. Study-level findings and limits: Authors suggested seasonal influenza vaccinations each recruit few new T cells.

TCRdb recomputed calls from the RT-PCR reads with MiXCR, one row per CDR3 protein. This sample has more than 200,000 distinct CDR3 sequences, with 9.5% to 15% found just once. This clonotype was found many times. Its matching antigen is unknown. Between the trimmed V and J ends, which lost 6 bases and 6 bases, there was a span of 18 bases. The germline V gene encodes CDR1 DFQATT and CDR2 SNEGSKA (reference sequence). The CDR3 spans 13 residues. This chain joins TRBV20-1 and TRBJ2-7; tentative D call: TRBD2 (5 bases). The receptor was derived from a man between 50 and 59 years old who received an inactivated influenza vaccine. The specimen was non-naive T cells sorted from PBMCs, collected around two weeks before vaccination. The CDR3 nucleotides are TGCAGTGCCAAGTCTAACCCCGGGATCGAGCAGTACTTC. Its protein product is CSAKSNPGIEQYF.